The next 32 T cell receptor beta chains were all read from a single sample in a study of blood T cell repertoires in COVID-19. Measured with immunoSEQ multiplex PCR; TCRdb has only the in-frame clones, and not every one. The sample shows under 300,000 clones, nearly 90% of them seen only once. The specimen sequenced was PBMCs or T cells enriched from blood (not recorded which). The receptors originated from an older woman who had recovered from COVID-19.

This chain joins TRBV5-1 and TRBJ1-1; possibly TRBD1 for D (6 bases). Germline V gene lookup returns CDR1 SGHRS and CDR2 YFSETQ. The V end lost 0 bases, the J end lost 1 base, and 10 bases lay between the germline ends. The length of the CDR3 is 15 residues. The CDR3 reads CASSLARGRNTEAFF. The CDR3 bases are TGCGCCAGCAGCTTGGCGCGGGGGCGGAACACTGAAGCTTTCTTT.

A single count supports this clone. J is TRBJ1-4 and V is TRBV5-1; the D gene is possibly TRBD1 (5 bases). Trimming left V 3 bases short and J 6 bases short, with 9 bases between. Germline CDR1 SGHRS, CDR2 YFSETQ. This CDR3 has 13 residues. CDR3 protein: CASSSGGHEKLFF. CDR3 nucleotides: TGCGCCAGCAGCTCCGGGGGTCATGAAAAACTGTTTTTT.

The chain employs TRBV5-1 and TRBJ1-5, with 7 bases matching TRBD1. Germline V gives CDR1 SGHRS, CDR2 YFSETQ. The CDR3 is 14 residues long. V was clipped by 5 bases and J by 9 bases; unmatched bases: 11. This CDR3 reads CASRRDREDGPQHF. The CDR3 nucleotides are TGCGCCAGCAGAAGAGACAGGGAGGACGGGCCCCAGCATTTT.

This clone was observed a single time. The chain employs TRBV14 and TRBJ2-7; 7 bases agree with TRBD2. The length of the CDR3 is 13 residues. The junction had 7 bases not matched to a gene; V was cut back by 4 bases and J by 7 bases. CDR1 SGHDN and CDR2 FVKESK come from the germline V gene. CDR3 loop: CASSPTKAGEQYF. In DNA form, the CDR3 reads TGTGCCAGCAGCCCCACGAAAGCGGGAGAGCAGTACTTC.

The genes are TRBV2 and TRBJ2-1, with TRBD2 as a possible D gene (6 bases). In germline, CDR1 is SNHLY, CDR2 FYNNEI. This CDR3 spans 14 amino acids. V lost 6 bases to trimming and J lost 8 bases, with 17 bases between them. This chain's CDR3 is CASSSTSRRDEQFF. As DNA, the CDR3 is TGTGCCAGCAGCTCGACTAGTCGGAGGGATGAGCAGTTCTTC.

This clone has just one count. This rearrangement joins TRBV2 to TRBJ2-1; 16 bases align to TRBD2. The CDR3 loop spans 13 amino acids. Unmatched junction bases numbered 0, after V lost 8 bases and J lost 8 bases. Germline lookup yields CDR1 SNHLY and CDR2 FYNNEI. CDR3 region: CASGTSGRDEQFF. CDR3 DNA sequence: TGTGCCAGCGGGACTAGCGGGAGGGATGAGCAGTTCTTC.

This chain joins TRBV11-2 and TRBJ1-1; no clear D. Germline CDR1 SGHAT, CDR2 FQNNGV. Trimming removed 5 bases at V and 6 bases at J, with 10 bases between. The CDR3 is made up of 12 amino acids. In DNA, the CDR3 is TGTGCCAGCAGCACCCGCGGGTCTGAAGCTTTCTTT. Residues: CASSTRGSEAFF.

This sequence joins TRBV7-3 and TRBJ2-1; perhaps TRBD1 as D (5 bases). This CDR3 is built from 15 residues. CDR1 SGHTA and CDR2 FQGTGA come from the germline V gene. V was trimmed by 0 bases and J by 5 bases, leaving 11 bases between them. The CDR3 spells CASSLTGARHNEQFF. The CDR3 DNA follows: TGTGCCAGCAGCTTAACAGGGGCTCGACACAATGAGCAGTTCTTC.

The chain recombines TRBV10-3 with TRBJ2-7, with TRBD1 matching over 10 bases. The V gene's germline CDR1 is ENHRY and CDR2 SYGVKD. This CDR3 is 13 amino acids long. Trimming removed 11 bases from V and 2 bases from J; junction bases left unmatched: 6. The CDR3 bases are TGTGCCGCCCTGGGGACAGGGGCCTACGAGCAGTACTTC. It specifies CAALGTGAYEQYF.

This clone showed up many times. In nucleotides, the CDR3 is TGTGCCAGCAGCCAAGGACTCTTCGATAGATCTGGGGCCAACGTCCTGACTTTC. Translating it yields CASSQGLFDRSGANVLTF. The genes are TRBV14 and TRBJ2-6; D is unresolved. This CDR3 spans 18 amino acids. V lost 1 base to trimming and J lost 1 base, with 14 bases between them. Per the germline V gene, CDR1 is SGHDN and CDR2 is FVKESK.

The chain joins TRBV5-1 to TRBJ1-1; no definite D call. This CDR3 has 15 residues. Germline CDR1 is SGHRS and CDR2 is YFSETQ. V shed 1 base and J shed 2 bases, with 12 bases lying between them. CDR3 coding DNA: TGCGCCAGCAGCTTGTGGTCAGGCAGAAACACTGAAGCTTTCTTT. Translated, it gives CASSLWSGRNTEAFF. Full variable domain (missing parts from reference TRBV5-1 and TRBJ1-1): KAGVTQTPRYLIKTRGQQVTLSCSPISGHRSVSWYQQTPGQGLQFLFEYFSETQRNKGNFPGRFSGRQFSNSRSEMNVSTLELGDSALYLCASSLWSGRNTEAFFGQGTRLTVV.

As to this clone: This sample also contains other DNA sequences that code for the same CDR3. The V and J genes are TRBV3-1 (or the pseudogene TRBV3-2) and TRBJ1-1, with a possible D match to TRBD1 (6 bases). The V gene lost 4 bases and the J gene lost 1 base, with 10 bases spanning the gap. The V gene's germline CDR1 is LGHDT and CDR2 YNNKEL (reference sequence). The length of the CDR3 is 14 residues. CDR3 protein: CASSPRDKNTEAFF. The DNA of the CDR3 is TGTGCCAGCAGCCCCCGGGACAAGAACACTGAAGCTTTCTTT.

This clone is a singleton in its sample. The chain couples TRBV28 to TRBJ1-2; 7 bases are shared with TRBD1. CDR3 length: 13 amino acids. CDR1 and CDR2 (germline): MDHEN, SYDVKM. Trimming cost V 5 bases and J 7 bases; bases outside gene matches: 7. The CDR3 DNA follows: TGTGCCAGCAGTGTACAGGGGCTAGGTGGCTACACCTTC. This translates into CASSVQGLGGYTF.

The V call is TRBV5-1, the J call TRBJ2-3, with TRBD2 matching over 12 bases. This CDR3 is 19 amino acids long. V dropped 6 bases and J dropped 3; count of bases not matched to a gene: 17. Germline CDR1 is SGHRS and CDR2 is YFSETQ. The DNA of the CDR3 is TGCGCCAGCAACTTTGGAGGGCTAGCGGGAGGGCCTCGTACAGATACGCAGTATTTT. This sequence encodes CASNFGGLAGGPRTDTQYF.

The chain uses TRBV7-2 and TRBJ1-1, with D tentatively TRBD1 (6 bases). The CDR3 spans 13 residues. From germline, CDR1 is SGHTA and CDR2 FQGNSA. V was clipped by 6 bases and J by 1 base, with 9 bases between them. The CDR3 DNA is TGTGCCAGCAGAGGACAGTGGAACACTGAAGCTTTCTTT. Translating it yields CASRGQWNTEAFF.

The rearrangement joins TRBV7-2 to TRBJ2-7; 15 nucleotides agree with TRBD2. Germline CDR1 SGHTA, CDR2 FQGNSA. The CDR3 contains 15 residues. Trimming removed 6 bases from V and 8 bases from J; junction bases left unmatched: 8. In nucleotides, the CDR3 is TGTGCCAGCAGGTCGGGACTAGCGGGAGGATTCAAGCAGTACTTC. It encodes CASRSGLAGGFKQYF.

This sequence joins TRBV27 and TRBJ2-7; 12 positions agree with TRBD2. Germline V gene lookup returns CDR1 MNHEY and CDR2 SMNVEV (reference sequence). V lost 5 bases and J lost 4; bases outside the gene matches: 9. The CDR3 has 16 residues. CDR3 in DNA: TGTGCCAGCAGTCACACTAGCGGGAGGTCTCTATACGAGCAGTACTTC. It is translated as CASSHTSGRSLYEQYF.

The chain carries TRBV27 and TRBJ2-1; TRBD2 matches at 7 bases. Trimming took 4 bases from V and 5 from J; bases not matched to a gene: 8. Per the germline V gene, CDR1 is MNHEY and CDR2 is SMNVEV (reference sequence). CDR3 length equals 15 residues. In nucleotides, the CDR3 is TGTGCCAGCAGTTCACCGTCGGCGGGGGACAATGAGCAGTTCTTC. It is translated as CASSSPSAGDNEQFF.

V is TRBV6-5 and J is TRBJ1-2; TRBD1 matches 7 bases. The CDR3 runs to 13 residues. The germline CDR1 and CDR2 sequences are MNHEY and SVGAGI. Unmatched junction bases numbered 10, after V lost 7 bases and J lost 8 bases. CDR3 protein: CASTIDRVGGYTF. The CDR3 nucleotides are TGTGCCAGCACTATAGACAGGGTCGGGGGCTACACCTTC.

The V and J genes are TRBV5-1 and TRBJ2-5; the match to TRBD2 covers 12 bases. J was trimmed by 5 bases and V by 0 bases; bases with no gene match: 2. This CDR3 has 15 residues. Germline-derived CDR1 and CDR2 are SGHRS and YFSETQ. CDR3 residues: CASSLETSGRETQYF. The CDR3 DNA is TGCGCCAGCAGCTTGGAAACTAGCGGGAGGGAGACCCAGTACTTC.

The chain combines TRBV18 with TRBJ2-2; the match to TRBD1 covers 7 bases. V gave up 6 bases and J gave up 2 bases; unmatched junction bases: 3. Germline V lookup: CDR1 KGHSH, CDR2 LQKENI. CDR3 length: 14 amino acids. CDR3 protein: CASSGTVNTGELFF. In DNA, the CDR3 is TGTGCCAGCTCCGGGACAGTAAACACCGGGGAGCTGTTTTTT. Variable domain in full (rest from reference TRBV18 and TRBJ2-2): NAGVMQNPRHLVRRRGQEARLRCSPMKGHSHVYWYRQLPEEGLKFMVYLQKENIIDESGMPKERFSAEFPKEGPSILRIQQVVRGDSAAYFCASSGTVNTGELFFGEGSRLTVL.

This chain joins TRBV7-9 and TRBJ1-5, with 11 positions matching TRBD1. This CDR3 contains 14 residues. V was pared by 5 bases and J by 6 bases, with 3 bases of the junction left unmatched. Germline CDR1 reads SEHNR; CDR2 reads FQNEAQ (reference sequence). The chain's CDR3 is CASSPGTGGQPQHF. In DNA, the CDR3 is TGTGCCAGCAGCCCCGGGACAGGGGGTCAGCCCCAGCATTTT.

The chain joins TRBV6-6 to TRBJ2-1; TRBD2 matches at 12 bases. CDR3 length: 15 residues. Germline values: CDR1 MNHNY, CDR2 SVGAGI (reference sequence). The V gene end was trimmed by 4 bases and the J gene end by 7 bases; junction bases not matched to a gene: 5. The CDR3 region is CASSSGTSGLNEQFF. CDR3 bases: TGTGCCAGCAGTTCCGGGACTAGCGGGCTTAATGAGCAGTTCTTC.

This clone was counted a single time. The chain combines TRBV9 with TRBJ2-2; 13 bases align to TRBD2. Germline CDR1 SGDLS, CDR2 YYNGEE. The CDR3 has 16 amino acids. V lost 4 bases and J lost 7; bases outside the gene matches: 7. The CDR3, as DNA: TGTGCCAGCAGCCCCCGGACTAGCGGGAGAGACGGGGAGCTGTTTTTT. It is translated as CASSPRTSGRDGELFF.

Turning to this clone: Sequence at one end of the junction differs from germline and may be a read error. In nucleotides, the CDR3 is TGTGCCAGCAGATTAGCGGGAGCTCTCAATGAGCAGTTCTTC. Its translation is CASRLAGALNEQFF. This chain connects TRBV11-3 to TRBJ2-1, with 9 positions matching TRBD2. The CDR3 spans 14 residues. CDR1 is SGHNT, CDR2 YENEEA, per germline.

J is TRBJ2-1 and V is TRBV7-2; 12 bases map to TRBD2. V was pared by 5 bases and J by 4 bases, with 3 bases of the junction left unmatched. Germline V gene data show CDR1 as SGHTA and CDR2 as FQGNSA. This CDR3 comprises 15 residues. The CDR3 region has the DNA TGTGCCAGCAGCCCGACTAGCGGGGGATACAATGAGCAGTTCTTC. Translated, it gives CASSPTSGGYNEQFF. Full variable domain (rest looked up from reference TRBV7-2 and TRBJ2-1): GAGVSQSPSNKVTEKGKDVELRCDPISGHTALYWYRQSLGQGLEFLIYFQGNSAPDKSGLPSDRFSAERTGGSVSTLTIQRTQQEDSAVYLCASSPTSGGYNEQFFGPGTRLTVL.

This chain joins TRBV30 and TRBJ2-3, with TRBD2 as a possible D gene (6 bases). V lost 8 bases, J lost 3 bases, and 18 bases lay in between. The CDR3 has 14 residues. Germline CDR1 and CDR2: GTSNPN and SVGIG (reference sequence). CDR3 residues: CAGGLAINTDTQYF. The CDR3 region has the DNA TGTGCCGGAGGTCTAGCGATTAATACAGATACGCAGTATTTT.

The chain joins TRBV18 to TRBJ2-2, with a tentative D call TRBD2 (5 bases). V was cut by 6 bases and J by 0 bases, with 14 bases left in between. The CDR3 runs to 16 residues. Germline V gene data show CDR1 as KGHSH and CDR2 as LQKENI. CDR3 nucleotide sequence: TGTGCCAGCTCTATATTACAGAGGGCGAACACCGGGGAGCTGTTTTTT. Its protein product is CASSILQRANTGELFF. Filled out from reference TRBV18 and TRBJ2-2, the complete variable domain reads NAGVMQNPRHLVRRRGQEARLRCSPMKGHSHVYWYRQLPEEGLKFMVYLQKENIIDESGMPKERFSAEFPKEGPSILRIQQVVRGDSAAYFCASSILQRANTGELFFGEGSRLTVL.

This clone was seen once. The chain joins TRBV11-1 to TRBJ1-2, with D unclear. V lost 1 base, J lost 4 bases, and 7 bases lay in between. This CDR3 is 13 amino acids long. The V gene's germline CDR1 is SGHAT and CDR2 FQDESV (reference sequence). As DNA, the CDR3 is TGTGCCAGCAGCTTAGGGGAGAGCTATGGCTACACCTTC. It specifies CASSLGESYGYTF.

This clone was observed a single time. V usage is TRBV3-1 (or the pseudogene TRBV3-2) and J usage is TRBJ2-5; 7 nucleotides line up with TRBD2. The CDR3 has 15 residues. The ends lost 0 bases at V and 5 bases at J; junction bases unmatched: 6. The V gene's germline CDR1 is LGHDT and CDR2 YNNKEL (reference sequence). In DNA form, the CDR3 reads TGTGCCAGCAGCCAAGATATTGGGGGAGGGGAGACCCAGTACTTC. It codes for CASSQDIGGGETQYF.

The V and J genes are TRBV4-1 and TRBJ2-7, with D possibly TRBD2 on 6 matching bases. CDR1 and CDR2 (germline): MGHRA, YSYEKL. Trimming left V 2 bases short and J 4 bases short, with 15 bases between. The CDR3 loop spans 15 amino acids. For the CDR3, the DNA is TGCGCCAGCAGCCAACCGACTAGTAGTAGGTACGAGCAGTACTTC. Translated: CASSQPTSSRYEQYF.

The CDR3 is CASSYSGRDRGGGYTF. The CDR3 DNA reads TGTGCCAGCAGTTACTCCGGTAGGGACAGGGGAGGCGGCTACACCTTC. The gene calls are TRBV6-5 and TRBJ1-2; 10 positions match TRBD1. This CDR3 region has 16 residues. The junction had 9 bases not matched to a gene; V was cut back by 0 bases and J by 8 bases. Germline lookup yields CDR1 MNHEY and CDR2 SVGAGI.